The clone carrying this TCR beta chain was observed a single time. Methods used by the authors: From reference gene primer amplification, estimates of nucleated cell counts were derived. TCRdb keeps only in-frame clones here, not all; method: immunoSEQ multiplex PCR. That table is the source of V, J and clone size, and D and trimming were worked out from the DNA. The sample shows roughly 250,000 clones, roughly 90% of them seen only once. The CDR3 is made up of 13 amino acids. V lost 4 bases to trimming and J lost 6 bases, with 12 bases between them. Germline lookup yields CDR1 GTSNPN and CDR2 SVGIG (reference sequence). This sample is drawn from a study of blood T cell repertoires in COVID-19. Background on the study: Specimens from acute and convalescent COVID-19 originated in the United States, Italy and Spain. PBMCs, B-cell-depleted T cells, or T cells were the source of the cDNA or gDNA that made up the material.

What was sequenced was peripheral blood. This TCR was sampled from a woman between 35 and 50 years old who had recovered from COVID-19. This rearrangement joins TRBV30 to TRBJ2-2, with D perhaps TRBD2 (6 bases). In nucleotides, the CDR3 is TGTGCCTGGAAGCCGGGAGTGGCCGGGGAGCTGTTTTTT. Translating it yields CAWKPGVAGELFF.